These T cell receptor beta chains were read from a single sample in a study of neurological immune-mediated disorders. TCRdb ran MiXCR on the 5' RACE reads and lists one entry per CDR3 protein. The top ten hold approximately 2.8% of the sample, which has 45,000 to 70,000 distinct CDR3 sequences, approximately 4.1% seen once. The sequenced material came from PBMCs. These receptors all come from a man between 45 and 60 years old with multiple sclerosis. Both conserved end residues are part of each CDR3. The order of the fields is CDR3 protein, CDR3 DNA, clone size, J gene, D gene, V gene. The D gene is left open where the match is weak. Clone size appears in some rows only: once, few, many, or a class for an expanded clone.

CDR3: CASSKDEGSNQPQHF
DNA: TGTGCCAGCAGCAAAGACGAGGGAAGCAATCAGCCCCAGCATTTT
size: many
J: TRBJ1-5
D: NA
V: TRBV21-1

CDR3: CSARDGRTSGGPYEQYF
DNA: TGCAGTGCTAGAGATGGTAGGACTAGCGGGGGCCCCTACGAGCAGTACTTC
size: few
J: TRBJ2-7
D: TRBD2
V: TRBV20-1

CDR3: CASSLGVVKNIQYF
DNA: TGTGCCAGCAGCCTGGGGGTTGTCAAAAACATTCAGTACTTC
size: many
J: TRBJ2-4
D: NA
V: TRBV7-9

CDR3: CAISDHRGGGPIANYGYTF
DNA: TGTGCCATCAGTGACCACAGGGGAGGTGGCCCCATCGCTAACTATGGCTACACCTTC
size: NA
J: TRBJ1-2
D: TRBD1
V: TRBV10-3

CDR3: CASSYVDTQYF
DNA: TGTGCCAGCAGTTACGTAGATACGCAGTATTTT
size: NA
J: TRBJ2-3
D: NA
V: TRBV6-2/TRBV6-3

CDR3: CASSATGTGSYGYTF
DNA: TGTGCCAGCAGTGCCACCGGGACAGGGTCCTATGGCTACACCTTC
size: many
J: TRBJ1-2
D: TRBD1
V: TRBV9

CDR3: CSATGERGTGELFF
DNA: TGCAGTGCTACAGGGGAGAGGGGCACCGGGGAGCTGTTTTTT
size: many
J: TRBJ2-2
D: NA
V: TRBV20-1

CDR3: CSARDLGGVGIQYF
DNA: TGCAGTGCTAGAGATCTAGGCGGTGTTGGCATTCAGTACTTC
size: many
J: TRBJ2-4
D: NA
V: TRBV20-1

CDR3: CACIEGLVTEAFF
DNA: TGTGCCTGCATTGAGGGACTAGTCACTGAAGCTTTCTTT
size: many
J: TRBJ1-1
D: NA
V: TRBV30

CDR3: CASSPFSNLMNTEAFF
DNA: TGTGCCAGCAGCCCCTTTTCTAACCTGATGAACACTGAAGCTTTCTTT
size: few
J: TRBJ1-1
D: NA
V: TRBV11-2

CDR3: CAIRRDVNTEAFF
DNA: TGTGCCATCAGGCGGGATGTGAACACTGAAGCTTTCTTT
size: many
J: TRBJ1-1
D: NA
V: TRBV2

CDR3: CSARDKSYEQYF
DNA: TGCAGTGCTAGGGACAAGTCCTACGAGCAGTACTTC
size: NA
J: TRBJ2-7
D: NA
V: TRBV20-1

CDR3: CASSSRGGTYEQYF
DNA: TGTGCCAGCAGCTCCAGGGGGGGCACCTACGAGCAGTACTTC
size: many
J: TRBJ2-7
D: NA
V: TRBV28

CDR3: CASSAYGAQETQYF
DNA: TGTGCCAGCAGCGCCTACGGGGCCCAAGAGACCCAGTACTTC
size: many
J: TRBJ2-5
D: NA
V: TRBV7-8

CDR3: CASNPGWGDNTEAFF
DNA: TGCGCCAGCAACCCTGGATGGGGGGACAACACTGAAGCTTTCTTT
size: many
J: TRBJ1-1
D: NA
V: TRBV4-1

CDR3: CASSDTGTATGELFF
DNA: TGTGCCAGCAGCGATACCGGGACGGCCACCGGGGAGCTGTTTTTT
size: many
J: TRBJ2-2
D: NA
V: TRBV6-5

CDR3: CAITEGTSGGGTDTQYF
DNA: TGTGCCATCACCGAAGGGACTAGCGGGGGGGGCACAGATACGCAGTATTTT
size: many
J: TRBJ2-3
D: TRBD2
V: TRBV10-3